This TCR beta chain was observed in a study of T cells after yellow fever vaccination. Study-wide background: Preparation used SMART-Seq v4 Ultra Low Input for the low-cell-number fractions. Findings of the study overall: Subsequent to the booster, the majority of primary-vaccination clones reappeared (roughly 96% CD4, 88% CD8).

For this clonotype: The antigen is not known.

For TCR, cDNA came from 5'RACE template switching, which added a universal primer site and UMIs. TCRdb independently ran MiXCR on the 5' RACE reads; one entry per CDR3 protein. Among about 580,000 distinct CDR3 sequences listed, around 17% were seen once. CDR3 length: 16 amino acids. Germline assignment: CDR1 LGHNA and CDR2 YSLEER. Trimming took 1 base from V and 0 from J, leaving 9 bases between them. This rearrangement joins TRBV4-3 to TRBJ2-2; D possibly corresponds to TRBD2 (6 bases). Sequences were derived from PBMCs, sampled 4 to 6 days after the first yellow fever vaccination. The receptor comes from a man between 18 and 35 years old who received the YFV17D yellow fever vaccine. The CDR3 is CASSQVGGANTGELFF. The CDR3 coding sequence is TGCGCCAGCAGCCAAGTTGGCGGGGCGAACACCGGGGAGCTGTTTTTT.